What follows are 12 T cell receptor beta chains derived from one specimen sequenced in a study of T cell responses to AZD1222 COVID-19 vaccine. Generated by immunoSEQ multiplex PCR, the TCRdb table keeps only in-frame clones and is missing some. The table has about 120,000 clones, 80% to 90% seen once. The sequenced sample was peripheral blood, obtained on day 0 of AZD1222 vaccination. These receptors were collected from an adult in good health.

The V and J genes are TRBV5-1 and TRBJ2-1, with a weak D call TRBD1 (5 bases). The CDR3 is 15 amino acids. Germline V gene lookup returns CDR1 SGHRS and CDR2 YFSETQ. Trimming pared 7 bases from V and 5 bases from J, leaving 19 bases between. The CDR3 DNA is TGCGCCAGCGCCTCCTTTGGGGCGAACGACAATGAGCAGTTCTTC. The encoded protein is CASASFGANDNEQFF.

The gene calls are TRBV19 and TRBJ2-1; 7 positions agree with TRBD1. After removal of 6 bases from V and 0 bases from J, the junction contained 2 bases not matched to a gene. This CDR3 comprises 14 residues. Per the germline V gene, CDR1 is LNHDA and CDR2 is SQIVND (reference sequence). This chain's CDR3 is CASRGQSSYNEQFF. The CDR3 nucleotides are TGTGCCAGTAGGGGACAGTCCTCCTACAATGAGCAGTTCTTC.

This rearrangement joins TRBV27 to TRBJ2-5, with 7 bases matching TRBD1. The CDR3 runs 14 residues. V trimming: 7 bases; J trimming: 5 bases; junction bases outside the gene matches: 10. CDR1 is MNHEY and CDR2 is SMNVEV in the germline V gene (reference sequence). For the CDR3, the DNA is TGTGCCAGCACCCTGACAGGGTTCCGGGAGACCCAGTACTTC. It yields the protein CASTLTGFRETQYF.

This clone came up a few times. The J gene is TRBJ1-6, the V gene TRBV3-1 (or the pseudogene TRBV3-2); D is uncertain. V lost 3 bases and J 10 bases, leaving 13 bases between the germline ends. The CDR3 covers 14 residues. The germline V gene has CDR1 LGHDT and CDR2 YNNKEL (reference sequence). CDR3 nucleotide sequence: TGTGCCAGCAGCCAGGAGAGTTCCCTCTCACCCCTCCACTTT. Its protein product is CASSQESSLSPLHF.

This clone was observed once. This chain connects TRBV7-2 to TRBJ1-5; a weak D match, TRBD1 (5 bases). Germline V lookup: CDR1 SGHTA, CDR2 FQGNSA. V lost 5 bases to trimming and J lost 5 bases, with 10 bases between them. This CDR3 is 13 amino acids long. CDR3 in DNA: TGTGCCAGCAGCCAAGCAGGGTATCAGCCCCAGCATTTT. Protein sequence: CASSQAGYQPQHF.

V and J are TRBV3-1 (or the pseudogene TRBV3-2) and TRBJ2-7; maybe TRBD1 (5 bases). V dropped 4 bases and J dropped 0 bases, with 10 bases sitting between them. The CDR3 extends over 14 amino acids. Germline V gene data show CDR1 as LGHDT and CDR2 as YNNKEL (reference sequence). The CDR3 bases are TGTGCCAGCAGCCTGACAGCCATCTCCTACGAGCAGTACTTC. Residues: CASSLTAISYEQYF.

This clone has a single count. This sequence joins TRBV21-1 and TRBJ2-1. TRBV21-1 is a known pseudogene. This CDR3 has 13 amino acids. CDR3 loop: CASSKPHLGEQFF. CDR3 DNA sequence: TGTGCCAGCAGCAAACCCCACCTCGGCGAGCAGTTCTTC.

This clone was seen just once. The genes are TRBV3-1 (or the pseudogene TRBV3-2) and TRBJ2-7; D uncertain. The V end was cut by 0 bases, the J end by 6 bases, with 12 bases between. This CDR3 is built from 14 residues. The germline gives CDR1 LGHDT, CDR2 YNNKEL (reference sequence). CDR3 amino acids: CASSQDRSTTEQYF. In DNA, the CDR3 is TGTGCCAGCAGCCAAGACCGGTCGACCACCGAGCAGTACTTC.

J is TRBJ1-4 and V is TRBV3-1 (or the pseudogene TRBV3-2); TRBD1 agrees at 9 bases. This CDR3 contains 16 residues. V gave up 3 bases and J gave up 8 bases; unmatched junction bases: 10. Germline CDR1 LGHDT, CDR2 YNNKEL (reference sequence). The CDR3 loop is CASSHGTGTGNEKLFF. CDR3 bases: TGTGCCAGCAGCCACGGGACCGGGACAGGGAACGAAAAACTGTTTTTT.

This sequence joins TRBV28 and TRBJ1-2; D may be TRBD1 (6 bases). This CDR3 has 18 residues. Per germline, CDR1 MDHEN and CDR2 SYDVKM. Trimming removed 6 bases at V and 0 bases at J, with 23 bases between. CDR3 residues: CASRSAGQPVGPNYGYTF. The CDR3 bases are TGTGCCAGCAGGTCAGCCGGACAGCCGGTGGGTCCTAACTATGGCTACACCTTC.

J is TRBJ2-1 and V is TRBV14; possible D gene TRBD2, 6 bases. This CDR3 has 15 amino acids. Between the trimmed V and J ends, which lost 4 bases and 6 bases, there was a span of 16 bases. The V gene's germline CDR1 is SGHDN and CDR2 FVKESK. This chain's CDR3 is CASSPVGGLFNEQFF. Here the CDR3 DNA reads TGTGCCAGCAGCCCCGTGGGGGGTCTATTCAATGAGCAGTTCTTC.

The rearrangement uses TRBV19 and TRBJ1-5; D uncertain. The germline gives CDR1 LNHDA, CDR2 SQIVND (reference sequence). V shed 5 bases and J shed 7 bases, with 18 bases lying between them. This CDR3 comprises 15 residues. The DNA of the CDR3 is TGTGCCAGTAGTGCGCGCGGGCGAGGAGCGCAGCCCCAGCATTTT. Translating gives CASSARGRGAQPQHF.